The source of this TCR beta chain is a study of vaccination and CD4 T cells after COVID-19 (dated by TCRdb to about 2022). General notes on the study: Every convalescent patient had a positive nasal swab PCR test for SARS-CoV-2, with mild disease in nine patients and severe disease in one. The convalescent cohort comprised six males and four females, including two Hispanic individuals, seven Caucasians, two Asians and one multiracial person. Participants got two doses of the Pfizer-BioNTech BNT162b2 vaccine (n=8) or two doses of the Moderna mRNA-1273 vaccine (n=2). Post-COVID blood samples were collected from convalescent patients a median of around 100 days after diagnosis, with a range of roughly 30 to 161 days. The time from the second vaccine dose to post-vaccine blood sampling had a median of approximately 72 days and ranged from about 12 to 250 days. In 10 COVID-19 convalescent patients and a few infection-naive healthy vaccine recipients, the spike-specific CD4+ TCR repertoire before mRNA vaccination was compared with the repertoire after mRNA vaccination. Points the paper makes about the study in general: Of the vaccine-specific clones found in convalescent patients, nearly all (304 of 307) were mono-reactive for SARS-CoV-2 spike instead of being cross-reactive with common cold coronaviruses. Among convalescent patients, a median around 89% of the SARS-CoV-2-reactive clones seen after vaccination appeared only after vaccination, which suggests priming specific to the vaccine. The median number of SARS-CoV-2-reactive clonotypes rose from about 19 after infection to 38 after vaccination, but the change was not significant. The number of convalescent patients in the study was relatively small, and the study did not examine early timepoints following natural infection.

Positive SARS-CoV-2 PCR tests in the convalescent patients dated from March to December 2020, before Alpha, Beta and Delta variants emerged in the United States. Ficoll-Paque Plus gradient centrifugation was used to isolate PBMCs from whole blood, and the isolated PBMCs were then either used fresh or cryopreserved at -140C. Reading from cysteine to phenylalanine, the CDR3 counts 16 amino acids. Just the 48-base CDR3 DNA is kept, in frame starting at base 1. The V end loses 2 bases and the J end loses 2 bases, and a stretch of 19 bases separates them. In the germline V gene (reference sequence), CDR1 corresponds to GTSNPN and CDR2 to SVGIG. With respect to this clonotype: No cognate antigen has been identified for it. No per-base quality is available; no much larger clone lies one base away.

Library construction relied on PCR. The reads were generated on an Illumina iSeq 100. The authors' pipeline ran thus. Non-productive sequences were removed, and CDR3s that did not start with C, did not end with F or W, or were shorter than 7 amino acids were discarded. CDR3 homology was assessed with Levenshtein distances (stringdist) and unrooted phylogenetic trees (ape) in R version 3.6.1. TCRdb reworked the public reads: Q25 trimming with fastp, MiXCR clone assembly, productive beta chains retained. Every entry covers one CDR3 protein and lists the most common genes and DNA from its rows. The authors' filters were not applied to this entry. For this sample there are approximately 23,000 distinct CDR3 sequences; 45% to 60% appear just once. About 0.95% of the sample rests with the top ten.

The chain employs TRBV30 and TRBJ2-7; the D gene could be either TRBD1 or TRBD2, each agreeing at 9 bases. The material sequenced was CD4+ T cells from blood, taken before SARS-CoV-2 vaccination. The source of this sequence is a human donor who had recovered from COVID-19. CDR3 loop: CAWSTGGLAGPYEQYF. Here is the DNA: TGTGCCTGGAGTACAGGGGGCCTAGCGGGACCCTACGAGCAGTACTTC.